This paragraph reports one TCR beta chain. Its target is not known. Isolation of CD8+ and CD4+ T cells was performed negatively, whereas enrichment of TEMRA cells was done by FACS. This entry is derived from a study of CD8 T cells in Susac syndrome. Study findings and constraints: The study's TCR sequencing and HLA analysis covered a relatively small number of individuals, and the study acknowledged this.

Reverse transcription of about 0.45 to 1 ug RNA was carried out with random hexamers. Amplification of the TCR beta CDR3 was carried out by immunoSEQ multiplex PCR, which spanned a total of 54 Vbeta and 13 Jbeta segments. TCRdb used MiXCR to reprocess the immunoSEQ multiplex PCR reads, holding one entry per CDR3 protein. The table shows some 400,000 distinct CDR3 sequences, with 85% occurring only once. The CDR3 runs to 13 residues. The V end lost 2 bases, the J end lost 11 bases, and 15 bases lay between the germline ends. The germline gives CDR1 SEHNR, CDR2 FQNEAQ (reference sequence). The gene calls are TRBV7-9 and TRBJ1-1; D gene unclear. Sequencing input: CD8+ T cells from PBMCs. This clonotype originated in a human donor with multiple sclerosis. In DNA, the CDR3 is TGTGCCAGCAGCTTACGAGACCCGCTTGACGCTTTCTTT. Translating it yields CASSLRDPLDAFF. Combining the CDR3 with reference TRBV7-9 and TRBJ1-1 gives the whole variable domain DTGVSQNPRHKITKRGQNVTFRCDPISEHNRLYWYRQTLGQGPEFLTYFQNEAQLEKSRLLSDRFSAERPKGSFSTLEIQRTEQGDSAMYLCASSLRDPLDAFFGQGTRLTVV.